What follows are 16 T cell receptor beta chains derived from one specimen sequenced in a study of beta chain features in type 1 diabetes. General observations from the study: Moderate yet significant TCRB CDR3 shortening was seen in Type 1 diabetes patients in all four CD4+ subsets.

The investigators reverse transcribed all of the isolated RNA, so they sequenced expressed TCRB transcripts. This table comes from immunoSEQ multiplex PCR, and its TCRdb copy is limited to in-frame clones, with some not included. Among 250,000 or so clones listed, about 15% were seen once. What these receptors recognize is not known. Sequenced material: naive CD4+ T cells from blood. The receptors were gathered from a man aged 25-45 years with type 1 diabetes.

The J gene is TRBJ2-2, the V gene TRBV29-1; weak D call: TRBD1 (8 bases). The V gene's germline CDR1 is SQVTM and CDR2 ANQGSEA. The V and J ends lost 2 bases and 13 bases respectively, with 17 bases between them. The CDR3 contains 13 residues. CDR3 protein: CSVEQDREGVLFF. The DNA of the CDR3 is TGCAGCGTTGAACAGGACAGGGAGGGCGTGCTGTTTTTT.

V usage is TRBV5-1 and J usage is TRBJ2-7; 7 bases fit TRBD1. CDR1 is SGHRS, CDR2 YFSETQ, per germline. V lost 5 bases, J lost 6 bases, and 11 bases stayed unmatched. The CDR3 is made up of 14 amino acids. The CDR3 reads CASSPVDRASEQYF. In nucleotides, the CDR3 is TGCGCCAGCAGTCCCGTCGACAGGGCTAGCGAGCAGTACTTC.

This chain joins TRBV12-2 and TRBJ1-5. TRBV12-2 is tagged as a pseudogene. The CDR3 has 14 amino acids. The CDR3 sequence: CASRLESRDQPQHF. CDR3 DNA sequence: TGTGCAAGTCGCCTAGAGTCGCGGGATCAGCCCCAGCATTTT.

The V gene is TRBV5-6, the J gene TRBJ2-7, with TRBD1 matching 7 bases. Germline lookup yields CDR1 SGHDT and CDR2 YYEEEE. After removal of 4 bases from V and 5 bases from J, the junction contained 6 bases not matched to a gene. CDR3 length equals 13 residues. The CDR3 region is CASSIYRGDEQYF. The CDR3 coding sequence is TGTGCCAGCAGCATTTACAGGGGAGACGAGCAGTACTTC. The entire variable domain, with the rest obtained from reference TRBV5-6 and TRBJ2-7, is as follows: DAGVTQSPTHLIKTRGQQVTLRCSPKSGHDTVSWYQQALGQGPQFIFQYYEEEERQRGNFPDRFSGHQFPNYSSELNVNALLLGDSALYLCASSIYRGDEQYFGPGTRLTVT.

The chain links TRBV7-9 to TRBJ1-4, with D perhaps matching TRBD1 (5 bases). Looked up from germline, CDR1 is SEHNR and CDR2 is FQNEAQ (reference sequence). The CDR3 is 16 residues long. Between the trimmed V and J ends, which lost 1 base and 5 bases, there was a span of 14 bases. The DNA of the CDR3 is TGTGCCAGCAGCTTAGGAGACCGACAGAGGAATGAAAAACTGTTTTTT. It codes for CASSLGDRQRNEKLFF.

The CDR3 loop is CASTLVRSGANVLTF. In DNA, the CDR3 is TGTGCCAGTACCTTAGTTCGCTCTGGGGCCAACGTCCTGACTTTC. V is TRBV19 and J is TRBJ2-6; unclear D gene. V lost 7 bases and J lost 0, with 10 bases in between. CDR1 is LNHDA and CDR2 is SQIVND in the germline V gene (reference sequence). The CDR3 length is 15 residues.

This clone was seen only a few times. The rearrangement uses TRBV5-1 and TRBJ1-2; D gene ambiguous. CDR1 is SGHRS, CDR2 YFSETQ, per germline. V lost 10 bases to trimming and J lost 2 bases, with 9 bases between them. The CDR3 loop spans 11 amino acids. This chain's CDR3 is CASAGNYGYTF. The CDR3 DNA reads TGCGCCTCCGCGGGAAACTATGGCTACACCTTC.

The chain combines TRBV30 with TRBJ2-6; D is uncertain. The CDR3 extends over 15 amino acids. Trimming took 0 bases from V and 2 from J, leaving 8 bases between them. CDR1 is GTSNPN, CDR2 SVGIG, per germline (reference sequence). The CDR3 sequence: CAWSVRVPGANVLTF. In DNA, the CDR3 is TGTGCCTGGAGTGTACGGGTCCCTGGGGCCAACGTCCTGACTTTC.

The DNA of the CDR3 is TGTGCCTGGAGTGTGGGGGGAAGCACAGATACGCAGTATTTT. It encodes CAWSVGGSTDTQYF. This chain links TRBV30 with TRBJ2-3, with a possible D match to TRBD2 (6 bases). V was clipped by 0 bases and J by 0 bases, with 7 bases between them. In germline, CDR1 is GTSNPN, CDR2 SVGIG (reference sequence). The CDR3 loop spans 14 amino acids.

This chain joins TRBV18 and TRBJ2-2; weak D call: TRBD1 (5 bases). The V gene's germline CDR1 is KGHSH and CDR2 LQKENI. The length of the CDR3 is 15 residues. V was trimmed by 3 bases and J by 0 bases, leaving 8 bases between them. CDR3 region: CASSPRTTNTGELFF. The CDR3 coding sequence is TGTGCCAGCTCACCCCGGACAACGAACACCGGGGAGCTGTTTTTT. Full variable domain (remainder filled in from reference TRBV18 and TRBJ2-2): NAGVMQNPRHLVRRRGQEARLRCSPMKGHSHVYWYRQLPEEGLKFMVYLQKENIIDESGMPKERFSAEFPKEGPSILRIQQVVRGDSAAYFCASSPRTTNTGELFFGEGSRLTVL.

This chain uses TRBV19 with TRBJ1-5; D may be TRBD1 (6 bases). The V end was cut by 5 bases, the J end by 6 bases, with 14 bases between. Germline V gene sequence: CDR1 LNHDA, CDR2 SQIVND (reference sequence). This CDR3 comprises 14 residues. CDR3 region: CASSPRQAIQPQHF. CDR3 sequence (DNA): TGTGCCAGTAGTCCCCGACAGGCGATTCAGCCCCAGCATTTT.

The chain couples TRBV19 to TRBJ2-5; D might be TRBD1 (5 bases). The germline V gene encodes CDR1 LNHDA and CDR2 SQIVND (reference sequence). CDR3 size: 16 residues. V lost 2 bases to trimming and J lost 7 bases, with 20 bases between them. This chain's CDR3 is CASSILVGQGKGTQYF. The CDR3 region has the DNA TGTGCCAGTAGTATATTGGTCGGGCAGGGCAAAGGGACCCAGTACTTC.

This rearrangement joins TRBV30 to TRBJ2-1; D gene ambiguous. This CDR3 region has 15 residues. V lost 2 bases and J 6 bases, leaving 17 bases between the germline ends. Germline V gives CDR1 GTSNPN, CDR2 SVGIG (reference sequence). CDR3 sequence (DNA): TGTGCCTGGAGTCCCCTAGGCCTGAGTACCAATGAGCAGTTCTTC. Translated, it gives CAWSPLGLSTNEQFF.

Concerning this clone itself: The junction does not match germline at one end; this may be a read error. The chain is built from TRBV6-5 and TRBJ1-1; D uncertain. This CDR3 region has 14 residues. CDR1 MNHEY and CDR2 SVGAGI come from the germline V gene. The CDR3 nucleotides are TGTGCCATCAGTGAGTCGGGAGACTTCACTGAAGCTTTCTTT. Translation gives CAISESGDFTEAFF.

This clone was counted only a few times. This chain connects TRBV9 to TRBJ1-2; D gene uncertain. Trimming stripped 2 bases from V and 8 bases from J, with 13 bases between. CDR3 length equals 13 residues. In germline, CDR1 is SGDLS, CDR2 YYNGEE. CDR3 coding DNA: TGTGCCAGCAGCGTTACCACAGCGGGGGGCTACACCTTC. It codes for CASSVTTAGGYTF.

This clone was recorded a few times. V is TRBV10-3 and J is TRBJ2-1, with 8 bases lining up with TRBD2. The CDR3 extends over 14 amino acids. Trimming cost V 4 bases and J 6 bases; bases outside gene matches: 5. Looked up from germline, CDR1 is ENHRY and CDR2 is SYGVKD. CDR3 bases: TGTGCCATCAGTGCGGGACTAGGTCCCAATGAGCAGTTCTTC. It is translated as CAISAGLGPNEQFF.